These 17 T cell receptor beta chains were all obtained from the same sample, sequenced in a study of T cells after yellow fever vaccination. TCRdb re-derived calls from the 5' RACE reads in MiXCR, one entry per CDR3 protein. Of some 340,000 distinct CDR3 sequences in the sample, over 8.5% were seen once. Source: CD4+ T cells sorted from PBMCs, taken 45 days after the yellow fever booster vaccination. Source of these receptors: a man aged 18 to 30 who received the YFV17D yellow fever vaccine.

This clonotype appeared a few times. The chain is built from TRBV27 and TRBJ2-5; 8 bases line up with TRBD2. This CDR3 comprises 14 residues. V lost 5 bases to trimming and J lost 7 bases; unmatched junction nucleotides: 9. Germline V gives CDR1 MNHEY, CDR2 SMNVEV (reference sequence). The CDR3 loop is CASSPLGLGGTQYF. For the CDR3, the DNA is TGTGCCAGCAGTCCACTGGGACTAGGTGGGACCCAGTACTTC.

The V gene is TRBV5-1, the J gene TRBJ2-7; D assignment may be TRBD1 or TRBD2 (6 bases each). The CDR3 length is 15 residues. Germline CDR1 and CDR2: SGHRS and YFSETQ. The germline V and J ends were trimmed by 3 bases and 3 bases, with 16 bases remaining between them. CDR3 residues: CASSSGGGPVYEQYF. In DNA, the CDR3 is TGCGCCAGCAGCTCCGGAGGGGGGCCGGTCTACGAGCAGTACTTC.

The chain carries TRBV20-1 and TRBJ2-3; no clear D gene. V lost 6 bases and J 0 bases, leaving 10 bases between the germline ends. Germline values: CDR1 DFQATT, CDR2 SNEGSKA (reference sequence). There are 13 residues in the CDR3. The CDR3 region has the DNA TGCAGTGCCCCCGGGTCTAGCACAGATACGCAGTATTTT. Its protein is CSAPGSSTDTQYF.

This chain links TRBV4-3 with TRBJ2-7, with D perhaps TRBD1 (5 bases). Per the germline V gene, CDR1 is LGHNA and CDR2 is YSLEER. The V and J ends lost 1 base and 8 bases respectively, with 18 bases between them. The CDR3 sequence is 15 residues long. The DNA for the CDR3 is TGCGCCAGCAGCCAAGTTGCACAAGGGCAGGGCAAGCAGTACTTC. Encoded protein: CASSQVAQGQGKQYF.

This clonotype was picked up a small number of times. V gene TRBV4-1 combines with J gene TRBJ2-7; a possible D gene is TRBD2 (6 bases). This CDR3 contains 16 residues. Looked up from germline, CDR1 is MGHRA and CDR2 is YSYEKL. Trimming shortened V by 1 base and J by 3 bases, and 16 bases separated the two germline ends. CDR3 protein: CASSQGNPGLSYEQYF. The CDR3 nucleotides are TGCGCCAGCAGCCAAGGAAATCCGGGACTTAGCTACGAGCAGTACTTC.

The CDR3: CASSPRQLMNTEAFF. For the CDR3, the DNA is TGTGCCAGCAGCCCGAGACAGCTCATGAACACTGAAGCTTTCTTT. The chain recombines TRBV3-1 with TRBJ1-1; TRBD1 is a possible D gene (5 bases). The V gene lost 4 bases and the J gene lost 0 bases, with 12 bases spanning the gap. Per the germline V gene, CDR1 is LGHDT and CDR2 is YNNKEL (reference sequence). There are 15 residues in the CDR3.

There are a few counts of this clonotype. The chain couples TRBV5-5 to TRBJ2-7, with TRBD1 matching 8 bases. This CDR3 is built from 15 residues. Trimming cost V 3 bases and J 2 bases; bases outside gene matches: 7. The germline V gene has CDR1 SGHKS and CDR2 YYEKEE (reference sequence). This chain's CDR3 is CASSSTGTGPYEQYF. CDR3 bases: TGTGCCAGCAGCTCCACCGGGACAGGACCCTACGAGCAGTACTTC.

This clonotype was counted only a few times. The J gene is TRBJ2-7, the V gene TRBV7-2; 7 bases fit TRBD1. CDR1 and CDR2 (germline): SGHTA, FQGNSA. The CDR3 runs 13 residues. The trim removed 5 bases at V and 4 bases at J, leaving 5 bases unmatched. For the CDR3, the DNA is TGTGCCAGCAGCGCACAGGGGTGGTACGAGCAGTACTTC. Translated, it gives CASSAQGWYEQYF.

The chain joins TRBV27 to TRBJ1-3, with D tentatively TRBD1 (5 bases). V was cut by 1 base and J by 0 bases, with 25 bases left in between. CDR1 MNHEY and CDR2 SMNVEV come from the germline V gene (reference sequence). The CDR3 is made up of 21 amino acids. The CDR3: CASSLYPPGARIRLSGNTIYF. The CDR3 DNA reads TGTGCCAGCAGTTTATACCCGCCCGGGGCCCGCATCCGCCTCTCTGGAAACACCATATATTTT.

The rearrangement links TRBV6-6 to TRBJ1-2; weak D call: TRBD1 (5 bases). V dropped 8 bases and J dropped 4 bases, with 11 bases sitting between them. The germline V gene has CDR1 MNHNY and CDR2 SVGAGI (reference sequence). This CDR3 has 12 residues. For the CDR3, the DNA is TGTGCCAGCCGCGACAGCCGCTATGGCTACACCTTC. Its protein product is CASRDSRYGYTF.

This clonotype was seen more than once but under ten times. The chain couples TRBV6-5 to TRBJ1-1, with 8 bases identical to TRBD1. This CDR3 spans 13 amino acids. Losses at the gene ends were 6 bases for V and 4 bases for J; bases not matched to a gene: 4. Germline V CDR1 and CDR2: MNHEY, SVGAGI. The chain's CDR3 is CASRKTGATEAFF. In DNA, the CDR3 is TGTGCCAGCAGAAAGACAGGGGCCACTGAAGCTTTCTTT.

The chain recombines TRBV18 with TRBJ1-3; TRBD1 might be the D (6 bases). This CDR3 has 15 amino acids. Looked up from germline, CDR1 is KGHSH and CDR2 is LQKENI. The V and J ends lost 0 bases and 4 bases respectively, with 10 bases between them. The CDR3 is CASSPPGTQGNTIYF. The CDR3 DNA is TGTGCCAGCTCACCACCTGGGACACAAGGAAACACCATATATTTT.

The chain couples TRBV15 to TRBJ1-2, with 9 bases that match TRBD1. J was trimmed by 5 bases and V by 5 bases; bases with no gene match: 6. Germline V CDR1 and CDR2: LNHNV, YYDKDF (reference sequence). CDR3 length equals 14 residues. CDR3 sequence (DNA): TGTGCCACCAGCTCCCGGACAGGGGAATATGGCTACACCTTC. Protein: CATSSRTGEYGYTF.

The chain joins TRBV20-1 to TRBJ2-5; 8 bases agree with TRBD2. Germline CDR1 is DFQATT and CDR2 is SNEGSKA (reference sequence). This CDR3 has 13 residues. The V segment lost 3 bases and the J segment 4 bases; nucleotides outside the gene matches: 4. DNA of the CDR3: TGCAGTGCTAGGAGGCGGGGGGCAGAGACCCAGTACTTC. It encodes CSARRRGAETQYF.

This clonotype was seen only a few times. The V gene is TRBV4-1, the J gene TRBJ2-1, with D tentatively TRBD1 (6 bases). In germline, CDR1 is MGHRA, CDR2 YSYEKL. The V gene lost 2 bases and the J gene lost 3 bases, with 14 bases spanning the gap. The CDR3 sequence is 16 residues long. The CDR3: CASSQWWGQLYNEQFF. The CDR3 bases are TGCGCCAGCAGCCAATGGTGGGGACAACTCTACAATGAGCAGTTCTTC.

This clonotype has more than one count but fewer than ten. The rearrangement links TRBV7-9 to TRBJ1-2; D ambiguous. CDR1 and CDR2 from the germline V gene are SEHNR and FQNEAQ (reference sequence). V was pared by 0 bases and J by 8 bases, with 16 bases between. The CDR3 loop spans 15 amino acids. CDR3 sequence: CASSLAATGIPGYTF. CDR3 in DNA: TGTGCCAGCAGCTTAGCGGCGACGGGGATCCCCGGCTACACCTTC.

The chain joins TRBV6-2 or TRBV6-3 to TRBJ2-1; 7 bases line up with TRBD1. V lost 6 bases to trimming and J lost 4 bases; unmatched junction nucleotides: 12. The germline V gene encodes CDR1 MNHEY and CDR2 SVGEGT. This CDR3 is 16 amino acids long. CDR3 DNA: TGTGCCAGCAGGAACCCCTTAGGGGGCACTTACAATGAGCAGTTCTTC. This gives the protein CASRNPLGGTYNEQFF.